This T cell receptor beta chain originates from a study of cytomegalovirus exposure and HLA in healthy donors. Overall study results and limits: A later analysis found that most CMV-associated TCR beta chains appeared HLA-restricted. HLA-A and HLA-B allele assignments for most subjects were reportedly predicted accurately using TCR beta sequences.

Vbeta (60) and Jbeta (13) primers were used in the PCR. Profiled with immunoSEQ multiplex PCR; TCRdb holds only in-frame clones, not every one. Seen here are roughly 180,000 clones, 80% to 85% observed once, and the top ten hold 2.1%. The CDR3 contains 13 residues. V lost 1 base to trimming and J lost 5 bases, with 5 bases between them. Germline V CDR1 and CDR2: SSHAT, FNYEAQ (reference sequence). Comment on this clone: Its specificity is unknown.

The sequence came from a woman aged 18-29 years in good health and CMV-seropositive. The chain recombines TRBV7-7 with TRBJ2-2; D is ambiguous. Sequenced: PBMCs. CDR3 protein: CASSLGQTGELFF. The CDR3, as DNA: TGTGCCAGCAGCTTAGGTCAGACCGGGGAGCTGTTTTTT.